These 17 T cell receptor beta chains were all obtained from the same sample, sequenced in a study of T cell responses to AZD1222 COVID-19 vaccine. TCRdb keeps only in-frame clones here, not all; method: immunoSEQ multiplex PCR. The table records around 270,000 clones, 85% to 95% of them present only once. The sequencing used peripheral blood, collected 28 days after the second AZD1222 dose. The receptors shown here come from an adult who received the AZD1222 COVID-19 vaccine.

The genes are TRBV18 and TRBJ2-6; TRBD1 is a possible D gene (6 bases). Per the germline V gene, CDR1 is KGHSH and CDR2 is LQKENI. V dropped 5 bases and J dropped 0 bases, with 11 bases sitting between them. The CDR3 runs 16 residues. The CDR3 bases are TGTGCCAGCTCAAGACAGGTTGGCTCTGGGGCCAACGTCCTGACTTTC. It translates to CASSRQVGSGANVLTF. Supplemented by reference TRBV18 and TRBJ2-6, the full variable domain reads NAGVMQNPRHLVRRRGQEARLRCSPMKGHSHVYWYRQLPEEGLKFMVYLQKENIIDESGMPKERFSAEFPKEGPSILRIQQVVRGDSAAYFCASSRQVGSGANVLTFGAGSRLTVL.

The V and J genes are TRBV28 and TRBJ2-7, with 8 bases that match TRBD2. Germline CDR1 reads MDHEN; CDR2 reads SYDVKM. With 3 bases clipped from V and 3 bases from J, the junction kept 7 bases outside the gene matches. This CDR3 contains 15 residues. The CDR3 spells CASSFVAGPDYEQYF. The DNA of the CDR3 is TGTGCCAGCAGTTTTGTAGCGGGGCCAGACTACGAGCAGTACTTC.

The J gene is TRBJ2-1, the V gene TRBV19; 7 bases are shared with TRBD1. This CDR3 comprises 13 residues. With 4 bases clipped from V and 12 bases from J, the junction kept 9 bases outside the gene matches. The germline V gene has CDR1 LNHDA and CDR2 SQIVND (reference sequence). CDR3 DNA sequence: TGTGCCAGTAGTACCTCCCGACACAGGGGGCAGTTCTTC. Amino acids: CASSTSRHRGQFF.

This rearrangement joins TRBV28 to TRBJ1-2; D might be TRBD1 (5 bases). Germline CDR1 MDHEN, CDR2 SYDVKM. The CDR3 has 11 amino acids. Trimming pared 8 bases from V and 8 bases from J, leaving 12 bases between. The CDR3 reads CASGGVSGYTF. The CDR3 coding sequence is TGTGCCAGCGGGGGAGTTTCCGGCTACACCTTC.

The chain employs TRBV6-5 and TRBJ2-2, with 7 bases that match TRBD2. J gave up 4 bases and V 5 bases, and 7 bases lay outside the gene matches. Germline V gene data show CDR1 as MNHEY and CDR2 as SVGAGI. This CDR3 is 15 amino acids long. As DNA, the CDR3 is TGTGCCAGCAGTCGCCCGGGAGGTGGCACCGGGGAGCTGTTTTTT. This translates into CASSRPGGGTGELFF.

This chain joins TRBV28 and TRBJ1-1; D is perhaps TRBD1 (5 bases). Deletions cut 6 bases from V and 5 bases from J, with 19 bases between. Germline values: CDR1 MDHEN, CDR2 SYDVKM. This CDR3 spans 15 amino acids. CDR3 bases: TGTGCCAGCAGGATCCGGGGGGGTGTGGGAACTGAAGCTTTCTTT. It encodes CASRIRGGVGTEAFF.

The rearrangement links TRBV30 to TRBJ2-5; D gene uncertain. The CDR3 consists of 12 residues. The germline V gene encodes CDR1 GTSNPN and CDR2 SVGIG (reference sequence). Trimming took off 1 base at V and 2 bases at J, with 5 bases between the two ends. CDR3 coding DNA: TGTGCCTGGAGTGCCGGTCAAGAGACCCAGTACTTC. This codes for CAWSAGQETQYF.

This sequence joins TRBV18 and TRBJ2-1; D is possibly TRBD1 or TRBD2 (5 bases each). The germline V gene has CDR1 KGHSH and CDR2 LQKENI. The V and J ends lost 6 bases and 9 bases respectively, with 21 bases between them. This CDR3 region has 15 residues. The CDR3 sequence is CASSDPGTPVGEQFF. CDR3 in DNA: TGTGCCAGCTCCGACCCCGGGACCCCGGTAGGTGAGCAGTTCTTC.

J is TRBJ2-7 and V is TRBV7-6, with TRBD1 matching over 9 bases. The V gene end was trimmed by 1 base and the J gene end by 3 bases; junction bases not matched to a gene: 4. The CDR3 runs to 15 residues. Germline V gives CDR1 SGHVS, CDR2 FNYEAQ. The CDR3 loop reads CASSLEQGAGYEQYF. For the CDR3, the DNA is TGTGCCAGCAGCTTAGAACAGGGGGCCGGCTACGAGCAGTACTTC.

This clone was seen once. The J gene is TRBJ1-3, the V gene TRBV30; possibly TRBD1 for D (6 bases). Per the germline V gene, CDR1 is GTSNPN and CDR2 is SVGIG (reference sequence). V lost 5 bases and J lost 0, with 20 bases in between. The CDR3 length is 17 residues. The CDR3 loop is CAWSPGGGLTSGNTIYF. CDR3 DNA sequence: TGTGCCTGGTCACCCGGTGGGGGGCTCACCTCTGGAAACACCATATATTTT. Full variable domain (missing parts from reference TRBV30 and TRBJ1-3): SQTIHQWPATLVQPVGSPLSLECTVEGTSNPNLYWYRQAAGRGLQLLFYSVGIGQISSEVPQNLSASRPQDRQFILSSKKLLLSDSGFYLCAWSPGGGLTSGNTIYFGEGSWLTVV.

The gene calls are TRBV5-4 and TRBJ1-5; unclear D gene. In germline, CDR1 is SGHNT, CDR2 YYREEE (reference sequence). CDR3 length: 14 residues. Between the trimmed V and J ends, which lost 0 bases and 4 bases, there was a span of 8 bases. This CDR3 reads CASSLGGGNQPQHF. The CDR3, as DNA: TGTGCCAGCAGCTTGGGAGGTGGAAATCAGCCCCAGCATTTT.

This rearrangement joins TRBV3-1 (or the pseudogene TRBV3-2) to TRBJ2-1; no clear D gene. Trimming removed 0 bases from V and 12 bases from J, with 9 bases in between. The CDR3 has 12 amino acids. CDR1 is LGHDT, CDR2 YNNKEL, per germline (reference sequence). CDR3 nucleotides: TGTGCCAGCAGCCAAGAAACTTATCCGCAGTTCTTC. The encoded protein is CASSQETYPQFF.

The V call is TRBV3-1 (or the pseudogene TRBV3-2), the J call TRBJ1-2; D not resolved. V was cut by 1 base and J by 8 bases, with 11 bases left in between. The CDR3 has 13 amino acids. Germline CDR1 and CDR2: LGHDT and YNNKEL (reference sequence). The CDR3 DNA follows: TGTGCCAGCAGCCAAGGGCAGCCTCGCGGCTACACCTTC. Residues: CASSQGQPRGYTF.

The V and J genes are TRBV20-1 and TRBJ1-1; 7 bases match TRBD1. The CDR3 spans 11 residues. The V gene end was trimmed by 8 bases and the J gene end by 4 bases; junction bases not matched to a gene: 4. Germline-derived CDR1 and CDR2 are DFQATT and SNEGSKA (reference sequence). The CDR3 DNA sequence: TGCAGTCCCAGGGGGACCACTGAAGCTTTCTTT. Translating it yields CSPRGTTEAFF.

The chain uses TRBV3-1 (or the pseudogene TRBV3-2) and TRBJ2-2; D might be TRBD1 or TRBD2, each matching 5 bases. From germline, CDR1 is LGHDT and CDR2 YNNKEL (reference sequence). The CDR3 runs 15 residues. Trimming cost V 4 bases and J 6 bases, with 15 bases left between them. CDR3 residues: CASSRHWGNAGELFF. The CDR3 nucleotides are TGTGCCAGCAGCCGGCATTGGGGGAATGCCGGGGAGCTGTTTTTT.

The chain has TRBV7-9 and TRBJ1-3; no clear D gene. V lost 5 bases, J lost 4 bases, and 9 bases lay in between. The CDR3 runs to 13 residues. Germline V lookup: CDR1 SEHNR, CDR2 FQNEAQ (reference sequence). The CDR3 reads CASSPRGGNTIYF. The CDR3 bases are TGTGCCAGCAGCCCCCGGGGAGGAAACACCATATATTTT.

The chain joins TRBV3-1 (or the pseudogene TRBV3-2) to TRBJ1-1; TRBD1 agrees at 7 bases. V shed 6 bases, J shed 5 bases, and the junction held 12 bases outside the gene matches. The germline V gene has CDR1 LGHDT and CDR2 YNNKEL (reference sequence). The CDR3 is 15 residues long. CDR3 DNA sequence: TGTGCCAGCAGACACGCTGACAGGGTCGGGACTGAAGCTTTCTTT. Residues: CASRHADRVGTEAFF.